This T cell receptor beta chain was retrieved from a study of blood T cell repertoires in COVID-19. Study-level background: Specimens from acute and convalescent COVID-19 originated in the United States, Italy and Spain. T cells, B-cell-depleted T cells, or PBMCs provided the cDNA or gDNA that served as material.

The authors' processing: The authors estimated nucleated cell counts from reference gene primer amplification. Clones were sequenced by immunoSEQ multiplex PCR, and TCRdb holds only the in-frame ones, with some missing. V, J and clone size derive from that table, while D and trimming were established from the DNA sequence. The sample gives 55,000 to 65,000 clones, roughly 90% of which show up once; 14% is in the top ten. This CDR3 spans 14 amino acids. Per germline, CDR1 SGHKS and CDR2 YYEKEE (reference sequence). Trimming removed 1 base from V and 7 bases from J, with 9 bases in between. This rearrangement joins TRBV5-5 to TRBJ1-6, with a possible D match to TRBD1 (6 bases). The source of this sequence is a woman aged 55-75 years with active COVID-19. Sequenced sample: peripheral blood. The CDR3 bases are TGTGCCAGCAGCTTGTCGGGGGGCAATTCACCCCTCCACTTT. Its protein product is CASSLSGGNSPLHF.